The present T cell receptor (beta chain) was sequenced within a study of control samples from healthy donors and cancer patients (dated by TCRdb to about 2020). Germline trimming amounts to 2 bases on V and 3 bases on J, with 9 as the count of junction bases outside the gene matches. Its CDR3 holds 18 amino acids, cysteine through phenylalanine. This entry keeps only the CDR3 DNA: 54 bases, framed from base 1. The germline V gene gives CDR1 as MNHEY and CDR2 as SVGEGT. Library preparation was by the immunoSEQ multiplex PCR assay. In TCRdb, the immuneACCESS table is reduced to in-frame sequences with V and J assigned. These tables do not hold every clone; where another copy was compared, an unresolved V gene accounts for under half, and the others remain unexplained. Here the sample has 150,000 to 200,000 clones; around 88% occur a single time. In total, the top ten clones hold around 5.1% of the sample.

Worth noting for this clone: Its target antigen remains unknown. One base away there is no much larger clone; base qualities are not given.

The V and J genes are TRBV6-2 or TRBV6-3 and TRBJ2-1; 11 bases in between match TRBD2. This receptor was taken from a woman under 40 in good health. Source material: blood. The CDR3 region reads CASSYPLGLAGGYNEQFF. In nucleotides, the sequence is TGTGCCAGCAGTTACCCCCTTGGACTAGCGGGTGGCTACAATGAGCAGTTCTTC.